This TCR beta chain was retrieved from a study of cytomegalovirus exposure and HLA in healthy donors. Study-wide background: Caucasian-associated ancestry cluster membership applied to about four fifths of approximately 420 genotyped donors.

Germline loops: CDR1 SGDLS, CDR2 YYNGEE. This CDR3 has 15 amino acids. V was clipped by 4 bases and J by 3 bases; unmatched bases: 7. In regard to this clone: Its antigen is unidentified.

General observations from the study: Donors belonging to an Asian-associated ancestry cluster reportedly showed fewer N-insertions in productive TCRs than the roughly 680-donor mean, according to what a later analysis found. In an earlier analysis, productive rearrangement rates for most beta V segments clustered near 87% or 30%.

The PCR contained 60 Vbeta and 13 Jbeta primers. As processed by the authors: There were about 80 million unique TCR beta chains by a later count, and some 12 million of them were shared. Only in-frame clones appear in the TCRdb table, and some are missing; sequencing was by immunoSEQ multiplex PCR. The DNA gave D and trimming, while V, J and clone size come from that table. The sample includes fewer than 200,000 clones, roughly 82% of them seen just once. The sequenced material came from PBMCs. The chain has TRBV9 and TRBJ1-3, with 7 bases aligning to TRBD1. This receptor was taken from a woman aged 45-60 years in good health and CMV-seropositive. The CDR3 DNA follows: TGTGCCAGCAGCCCTCGACAGGGCGATGGAAACACCATATATTTT. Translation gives CASSPRQGDGNTIYF. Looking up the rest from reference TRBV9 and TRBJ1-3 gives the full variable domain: DSGVTQTPKHLITATGQRVTLRCSPRSGDLSVYWYQQSLDQGLQFLIQYYNGEERAKGNILERFSAQQFPDLHSELNLSSLELGDSALYFCASSPRQGDGNTIYFGEGSWLTVV.